The next 20 T cell receptor beta chains were all read from a single sample in a study of regulatory T cells in long-lasting Graves disease. To make TCR beta libraries, researchers used iRepertoire HTBI primers and Arm-PCR of CDR3 regions. TCRdb redid the calling of the multiplex PCR reads with MiXCR, one entry per CDR3 protein. The sample has 450,000 or so distinct CDR3 sequences, approximately 23% seen once. The time point: persistent/refractory GD, antithyroid drugs over 5 years with positive TRAb. PBMC RNA served as the TCR library source. The input for sequencing was peripheral blood mononuclear cells (PBMCs), taken when the disease was refractory, from a patient treated with antithyroid drugs. These receptors were taken from a female donor with Graves disease.

Ten or more counts support this clonotype. The chain carries TRBV7-2 and TRBJ1-5, with D maybe TRBD1 (5 bases). CDR1 and CDR2 (germline): SGHTA, FQGNSA. V lost 1 base, J lost 7 bases, and 11 bases lay in between. The CDR3 consists of 14 residues. The CDR3 loop is CASSLEPGQQPQHF. The CDR3 DNA reads TGTGCCAGCAGCTTAGAGCCAGGGCAACAGCCCCAGCATTTT.

This sequence joins TRBV6-1 and TRBJ1-2; TRBD1 matches at 7 bases. J lost 7 bases, V lost 6 bases, and 17 bases had no gene match. Germline values: CDR1 MNHNS, CDR2 SASEGT. CDR3 length equals 16 residues. The CDR3 loop is CASSRGGPRGAGGYTF. The CDR3 coding sequence is TGTGCCAGCAGCCGAGGGGGCCCCCGGGGGGCGGGTGGCTACACCTTC.

Many counts were recorded for this clonotype. The genes are TRBV2 and TRBJ1-6; 9 nucleotides agree with TRBD1. This CDR3 spans 16 amino acids. V shed 4 bases, J shed 6 bases, and the junction held 7 bases outside the gene matches. Germline V gene sequence: CDR1 SNHLY, CDR2 FYNNEI. The CDR3, as DNA: TGTGCCAGCAGTGGGGGACAGGGCCCTCTTAATTCACCCCTCCACTTT. This encodes CASSGGQGPLNSPLHF.

The table lists this clonotype with a few counts. The chain is built from TRBV12-3 or TRBV12-4 and TRBJ1-3; maybe TRBD1 (5 bases). Between the trimmed V and J ends, which lost 2 bases and 10 bases, there was a span of 27 bases. The CDR3 runs 18 residues. For the CDR3, the DNA is TGTGCCAGCAGTTTACGGGGAATTTCTTTAACCGGGACGACGACCATATATTTT. Encoded protein: CASSLRGISLTGTTTIYF.

In this sample, this clonotype turned up a few times. The chain couples TRBV10-3 to TRBJ1-4; 7 nucleotides line up with TRBD1. Germline trimming cut 6 bases from V and 1 base from J; bases unmatched to any gene: 5. The CDR3 spans 15 residues. Germline CDR1 ENHRY, CDR2 SYGVKD. The CDR3 DNA sequence: TGTGCCATCAGCCGACAGGGTGGAACTAATGAAAAACTGTTTTTT. Translation: CAISRQGGTNEKLFF.

The gene calls are TRBV7-9 and TRBJ2-4; possibly TRBD1 for D (5 bases). The CDR3 sequence is 18 residues long. CDR1 and CDR2 (germline): SEHNR, FQNEAQ (reference sequence). Trimming removed 1 base at V and 0 bases at J, with 16 bases between. The CDR3 region has the DNA TGTGCCAGCAGCTTAGTTGGGGCAGTGTACCTAGCCAAAAACATTCAGTACTTC. This translates into CASSLVGAVYLAKNIQYF.

This clonotype was detected ten times or more. This sequence joins TRBV28 and TRBJ1-2; TRBD1 might be the D (6 bases). The CDR3 loop spans 14 amino acids. The V gene lost 6 bases and the J gene lost 4 bases, with 15 bases spanning the gap. Germline V gene lookup returns CDR1 MDHEN and CDR2 SYDVKM. The DNA for the CDR3 is TGTGCCAGCAGCCCCGGGACACGATTCTATGGCTACACCTTC. Protein sequence: CASSPGTRFYGYTF.

Many counts were recorded for this clonotype. The V gene is TRBV6-1, the J gene TRBJ1-1; D unclear. Deletions cut 7 bases from V and 1 base from J, with 16 bases between. From germline, CDR1 is MNHNS and CDR2 SASEGT. This CDR3 comprises 15 residues. CDR3 nucleotides: TGTGCCAGCACCCCCTCCATAGAACCGAACACTGAAGCTTTCTTT. It codes for CASTPSIEPNTEAFF.

This clonotype came up a few times. The chain combines TRBV6-7 with TRBJ2-3; 10 bases are shared with TRBD1. TRBV6-7 is marked as an open reading frame, function uncertain. The V segment lost 2 bases and the J segment 6 bases; nucleotides outside the gene matches: 11. The CDR3 length is 17 residues. The CDR3 protein is CASSYPGTGVVSDTQYF. The CDR3 DNA follows: TGTGCCAGCAGTTACCCCGGGACAGGGGTTGTTTCGGATACGCAGTATTTT.

This clonotype was seen repeatedly, ten times or more. V gene TRBV7-2 combines with J gene TRBJ1-2, with a tentative D call TRBD1 (5 bases). Germline-derived CDR1 and CDR2 are SGHTA and FQGNSA. The V end was cut by 2 bases, the J end by 2 bases, with 6 bases between. This CDR3 has 13 residues. The CDR3 sequence is CASSLKGNYGYTF. CDR3 bases: TGTGCCAGCAGCTTAAAGGGGAACTATGGCTACACCTTC.

This clonotype was observed at least ten times. The chain links TRBV6-1 to TRBJ1-1; 7 nucleotides agree with TRBD1. Looked up from germline, CDR1 is MNHNS and CDR2 is SASEGT. The CDR3 length is 15 residues. The J segment lost 1 base and the V segment lost 7 bases, leaving 9 bases of the junction unmatched. As DNA, the CDR3 is TGTGCCAGCAAAGCCTCGACAGGGTGGAACACTGAAGCTTTCTTT. This encodes CASKASTGWNTEAFF.

Only a few counts were recorded for this clonotype. CDR3 residues: CAWSEGSGYTF. CDR3 nucleotide sequence: TGTGCCTGGAGTGAGGGAAGCGGCTACACCTTC. The chain employs TRBV30 and TRBJ1-2; unclear D gene. Germline V gene lookup returns CDR1 GTSNPN and CDR2 SVGIG (reference sequence). V was trimmed by 1 base and J by 8 bases, leaving 8 bases between them. The CDR3 has 11 residues.

At least ten counts were recorded for this clonotype. This chain links TRBV7-3 with TRBJ2-7, with D perhaps TRBD2 (6 bases). The CDR3 consists of 15 residues. Trimming pared 5 bases from V and 5 bases from J, leaving 19 bases between. CDR1 is SGHTA, CDR2 FQGTGA, per germline. CDR3 nucleotides: TGTGCCAGCAGCCCCGGAGGGGTCCGTCTCGACGAGCAGTACTTC. Amino acids: CASSPGGVRLDEQYF.

This clonotype was counted many times. V is TRBV29-1 and J is TRBJ1-2, with D possibly matching TRBD1 (5 bases). V lost 3 bases, J lost 0 bases, and 11 bases lay in between. CDR1 and CDR2 from the germline V gene are SQVTM and ANQGSEA. This CDR3 has 14 amino acids. The CDR3 is CSVEDPGTNYGYTF. Written as DNA, the CDR3 is TGCAGCGTTGAGGACCCAGGGACTAACTATGGCTACACCTTC.

The V and J genes are TRBV30 and TRBJ2-7; D not resolved. The CDR3 is made up of 14 amino acids. Germline assignment: CDR1 GTSNPN and CDR2 SVGIG (reference sequence). With 0 bases removed from V and 1 base from J, the gap between germline ends came to 10 bases. The CDR3 DNA reads as TGTGCCTGGAGTGTACGGATGGGTTCCTACGAGCAGTACTTC. It yields the protein CAWSVRMGSYEQYF. Filled out from reference TRBV30 and TRBJ2-7, the complete variable domain reads SQTIHQWPATLVQPVGSPLSLECTVEGTSNPNLYWYRQAAGRGLQLLFYSVGIGQISSEVPQNLSASRPQDRQFILSSKKLLLSDSGFYLCAWSVRMGSYEQYFGPGTRLTVT.

This clonotype turned up a few times. CDR3 protein: CASIAGTIGELFF. The CDR3 DNA is TGTGCCAGTATAGCGGGAACGATCGGGGAGCTGTTTTTT. The chain employs TRBV19 and TRBJ2-2, with 8 bases identical to TRBD2. V lost 7 bases and J lost 7; bases outside the gene matches: 5. CDR1 and CDR2 from the germline V gene are LNHDA and SQIVND (reference sequence). This CDR3 contains 13 residues. Complete variable domain (other parts from reference TRBV19 and TRBJ2-2): DGGITQSPKYLFRKEGQNVTLSCEQNLNHDAMYWYRQDPGQGLRLIYYSQIVNDFQKGDIAEGYSVSREKKESFPLTVTSAQKNPTAFYLCASIAGTIGELFFGEGSRLTVL.

This clonotype was seen a handful of times. The chain links TRBV20-1 to TRBJ1-5; TRBD1 matches at 7 bases. The V gene's germline CDR1 is DFQATT and CDR2 SNEGSKA (reference sequence). CDR3 length equals 15 residues. Losses at the gene ends were 6 bases for V and 0 bases for J; bases not matched to a gene: 8. This CDR3 is CSARTGANSNQPQHF. The CDR3 nucleotides are TGCAGTGCGAGGACAGGTGCTAATAGCAATCAGCCCCAGCATTTT.

The chain is built from TRBV19 and TRBJ2-3; D gene unclear. Trimming took 4 bases from V and 3 from J, leaving 8 bases between them. CDR1 is LNHDA, CDR2 SQIVND, per germline (reference sequence). This CDR3 comprises 13 residues. CDR3 in DNA: TGTGCCAGTAGTACGTCATTAACAGATACGCAGTATTTT. This sequence encodes CASSTSLTDTQYF.

A few counts support this clonotype. The V and J genes are TRBV4-3 and TRBJ1-3; D is ambiguous. There are 14 residues in the CDR3. The germline gives CDR1 LGHNA, CDR2 YSLEER. Trimming shortened V by 1 base and J by 4 bases, and 8 bases separated the two germline ends. The CDR3 protein is CASSQAEVGNTIYF. The CDR3 DNA sequence: TGCGCCAGCAGCCAAGCCGAGGTCGGAAACACCATATATTTT.

This clonotype was detected many times. The V call is TRBV24-1, the J call TRBJ2-5; no clear D gene. The V end lost 7 bases, the J end lost 4 bases, and 15 bases lay between the germline ends. CDR3 length: 14 amino acids. Per the germline V gene, CDR1 is KGHDR and CDR2 is SFDVKD. The CDR3 DNA reads TGTGCCACCAGCCGCCCCGGCCGTCCAGAGACCCAGTACTTC. This codes for CATSRPGRPETQYF.